One sample yielded the 20 T cell receptor beta chains listed below, sequenced in a study of cytomegalovirus exposure and HLA in healthy donors. The PCR made use of 60 Vbeta and 13 Jbeta primers. Clones were read by immunoSEQ multiplex PCR, and TCRdb kept only the in-frame ones, dropping some. Among around 130,000 clones listed, 80% were seen once. The material sequenced was PBMCs. These receptors all stem from a woman between 40 and 50 years old in good health and CMV-seronegative.

This clone was seen more than once but under ten times. The chain joins TRBV6-4 to TRBJ2-1; 8 bases align to TRBD2. Germline trimming cut 3 bases from V and 6 bases from J; bases unmatched to any gene: 4. This CDR3 region has 14 residues. The germline V gene encodes CDR1 MRHNA and CDR2 SNTAGT. The CDR3: CASSEGSGSNEQFF. The CDR3 DNA follows: TGTGCCAGCAGTGAGGGGAGCGGGAGCAATGAGCAGTTCTTC.

This clone was picked up one time. The V and J genes are TRBV7-9 and TRBJ1-1, with 10 bases identical to TRBD1. Trimming took 6 bases from V and 4 from J; bases not matched to a gene: 8. The CDR3 consists of 15 residues. Germline V lookup: CDR1 SEHNR, CDR2 FQNEAQ (reference sequence). The CDR3 DNA reads TGTGCCAGCAGGGATGACAGGGGGCGGAGCACTGAAGCTTTCTTT. Protein product: CASRDDRGRSTEAFF.

The V call is TRBV4-3, the J call TRBJ2-3; 11 nucleotides line up with TRBD2. The CDR3 is made up of 18 amino acids. With 0 bases clipped from V and 4 bases from J, the junction kept 9 bases outside the gene matches. Per germline, CDR1 LGHNA and CDR2 YSLEER. The CDR3 loop is CASSQDSSGGAGADTQYF. The CDR3 DNA reads as TGCGCCAGCAGCCAAGATAGTAGCGGGGGGGCCGGGGCAGATACGCAGTATTTT.

The V and J genes are TRBV19 and TRBJ1-5, with D uncertain. Germline V lookup: CDR1 LNHDA, CDR2 SQIVND (reference sequence). The V gene lost 5 bases and the J gene lost 5 bases, with 13 bases spanning the gap. CDR3 length: 14 amino acids. The CDR3 region has the DNA TGTGCCAGTAGTTTCCTCCTGTCGGATCAGCCCCAGCATTTT. It is translated as CASSFLLSDQPQHF.

V usage is TRBV4-3 and J usage is TRBJ2-7; 9 nucleotides align to TRBD1. This CDR3 has 15 amino acids. J was trimmed by 2 bases and V by 3 bases; bases with no gene match: 5. Looked up from germline, CDR1 is LGHNA and CDR2 is YSLEER. CDR3 nucleotide sequence: TGCGCCAGCAGCCAGGGACAGGGAGAAGCCTACGAGCAGTACTTC. Translated: CASSQGQGEAYEQYF.

The V and J genes are TRBV15 and TRBJ2-5; D is ambiguous. The V end was cut by 0 bases, the J end by 5 bases, with 13 bases between. This CDR3 contains 15 residues. Germline V CDR1 and CDR2: LNHNV, YYDKDF (reference sequence). The chain's CDR3 is CATSRDQPGRETQYF. For the CDR3, the DNA is TGTGCCACCAGCAGAGATCAACCCGGTCGGGAGACCCAGTACTTC.

This chain joins TRBV7-9 and TRBJ2-5; TRBD1 agrees at 7 bases. The CDR3 runs 14 residues. Trimming took 6 bases from V and 5 from J; bases not matched to a gene: 9. CDR1 and CDR2 (germline): SEHNR, FQNEAQ (reference sequence). CDR3 DNA sequence: TGTGCCAGCAGAATCGGACAGGCCGGGGAGACCCAGTACTTC. Residues: CASRIGQAGETQYF.

This chain uses TRBV4-2 with TRBJ2-7; a weak D match, TRBD2 (5 bases). Per germline, CDR1 LGHNA and CDR2 YNFKEQ. There are 16 residues in the CDR3. V was clipped by 0 bases and J by 5 bases, with 17 bases between them. CDR3 coding DNA: TGTGCCAGCAGCCAAGAGGTTGGCGGGCTTCCCGACGAGCAGTACTTC. Its protein is CASSQEVGGLPDEQYF.

A remark on this clone: At one end, the junction sequence differs from germline, possibly due to a read error. This chain connects TRBV25-1 to TRBJ1-2; 11 bases are shared with TRBD1. Looked up from germline, CDR1 is MGHDK and CDR2 is SYGVNS. This CDR3 contains 14 residues. For the CDR3, the DNA is TGTGCCAGCAGTGCGAGGACAGGGGGCAAGGGCTACCCCTTC. This encodes CASSARTGGKGYPF.

The chain carries TRBV7-6 and TRBJ1-4, with D possibly TRBD1 on 6 matching bases. This CDR3 region has 14 residues. Germline-derived CDR1 and CDR2 are SGHVS and FNYEAQ. V was cut by 1 base and J by 5 bases, with 8 bases left in between. CDR3 protein: CASSLDRANEKLFF. The CDR3 coding sequence is TGTGCCAGCAGCTTAGACAGGGCGAATGAAAAACTGTTTTTT.

This chain uses TRBV6-1 with TRBJ1-6; 7 bases are shared with TRBD1. J gave up 5 bases and V 8 bases, and 6 bases lay outside the gene matches. CDR3 size: 14 residues. Looked up from germline, CDR1 is MNHNS and CDR2 is SASEGT. For the CDR3, the DNA is TGTGCCAGCCGGGCCGGGACAGATAATTCACCCCTCCACTTT. As protein: CASRAGTDNSPLHF.

The V call is TRBV19, the J call TRBJ1-1; 7 nucleotides align to TRBD1. Germline V lookup: CDR1 LNHDA, CDR2 SQIVND (reference sequence). The CDR3 is 15 residues long. Unmatched junction bases numbered 4, after V lost 0 bases and J lost 3 bases. The CDR3, as DNA: TGTGCCAGTAGTATAGATCTTACAGGGGACACTGAAGCTTTCTTT. Its protein is CASSIDLTGDTEAFF.

Remarks on this clone: At one end, the junction sequence differs from germline, possibly due to a read error. The chain uses TRBV4-3 and TRBJ1-2; 8 bases are a match to TRBD1. Germline loops: CDR1 LGHNA, CDR2 YSLEER. The CDR3 consists of 15 residues. The CDR3 coding sequence is TGCGCCAGCAGCCAAGGTCAGGGGGCCACACGAGGCTGCACCTTC. This translates into CASSQGQGATRGCTF.

This clone was picked up a small number of times. This rearrangement joins TRBV5-4 to TRBJ1-4, with unresolved D. Germline V gene lookup returns CDR1 SGHNT and CDR2 YYREEE (reference sequence). Trimming removed 3 bases from V and 3 bases from J, with 15 bases in between. The CDR3 is made up of 16 amino acids. The CDR3 nucleotides read TGTGCCAGCAGCTCCTTCCACGGAGTACCTAATGAAAAACTGTTTTTT. It yields the protein CASSSFHGVPNEKLFF.

The V gene is TRBV7-6, the J gene TRBJ2-5; 7 bases line up with TRBD1. J lost 3 bases, V lost 0 bases, and 7 bases had no gene match. In germline, CDR1 is SGHVS, CDR2 FNYEAQ. This CDR3 has 16 residues. Here the CDR3 reads CASSLASGQVEETQYF. The CDR3 DNA is TGTGCCAGCAGCTTAGCCTCCGGACAGGTGGAAGAGACCCAGTACTTC. Filled out from reference TRBV7-6 and TRBJ2-5, the complete variable domain reads GAGVSQSPRYKVTKRGQDVALRCDPISGHVSLYWYRQALGQGPEFLTYFNYEAQQDKSGLPNDRFSAERPEGSISTLTIQRTEQRDSAMYRCASSLASGQVEETQYFGPGTRLLVL.

The J gene is TRBJ1-4, the V gene TRBV27; D remains unclear. The CDR3 has 14 residues. Trimming pared 5 bases from V and 6 bases from J, leaving 13 bases between. Per germline, CDR1 MNHEY and CDR2 SMNVEV (reference sequence). The CDR3 reads CASSPAAGDEKLFF. The CDR3, as DNA: TGTGCCAGCAGTCCAGCGGCAGGCGATGAAAAACTGTTTTTT.

This chain joins TRBV2 and TRBJ2-2, with 11 bases identical to TRBD1. V lost 11 bases to trimming and J lost 6 bases; unmatched junction nucleotides: 8. Germline assignment: CDR1 SNHLY and CDR2 FYNNEI. The CDR3 is 14 residues long. The CDR3 DNA reads as TGTGCCGCAACCCCGGGACAGGGGGCCGGGGAGCTGTTTTTT. Translation: CAATPGQGAGELFF. Supplemented by reference TRBV2 and TRBJ2-2, the full variable domain reads EPEVTQTPSHQVTQMGQEVILRCVPISNHLYFYWYRQILGQKVEFLVSFYNNEISEKSEIFDDQFSVERPDGSNFTLKIRSTKLEDSAMYFCAATPGQGAGELFFGEGSRLTVL.

This chain uses TRBV28 with TRBJ1-4; no clear D. The germline V gene has CDR1 MDHEN and CDR2 SYDVKM. V was shortened by 6 bases and J by 7 bases, with 15 bases between the two germline ends. The CDR3 totals 14 residues. CDR3 protein: CASSYSLALEKLFF. CDR3 nucleotide sequence: TGTGCCAGCAGCTACAGCCTAGCCCTTGAAAAACTGTTTTTT.

This chain joins TRBV5-1 and TRBJ2-1, with 12 bases matching TRBD2. The CDR3 spans 15 residues. Germline V CDR1 and CDR2: SGHRS, YFSETQ. J was trimmed by 7 bases and V by 3 bases; bases with no gene match: 5. CDR3 sequence reads: CASSSTGTSGNEQFF. The CDR3 nucleotides read TGCGCCAGCAGCTCCACCGGGACTAGCGGGAATGAGCAGTTCTTC.

The chain links TRBV4-3 to TRBJ1-6, with D uncertain. There are 17 residues in the CDR3. Germline loops: CDR1 LGHNA, CDR2 YSLEER. V was clipped by 0 bases and J by 0 bases, with 9 bases between them. For the CDR3, the DNA is TGCGCCAGCAGCCAAGATCTACAGAGCTCCTATAATTCACCCCTCCACTTT. This translates into CASSQDLQSSYNSPLHF.